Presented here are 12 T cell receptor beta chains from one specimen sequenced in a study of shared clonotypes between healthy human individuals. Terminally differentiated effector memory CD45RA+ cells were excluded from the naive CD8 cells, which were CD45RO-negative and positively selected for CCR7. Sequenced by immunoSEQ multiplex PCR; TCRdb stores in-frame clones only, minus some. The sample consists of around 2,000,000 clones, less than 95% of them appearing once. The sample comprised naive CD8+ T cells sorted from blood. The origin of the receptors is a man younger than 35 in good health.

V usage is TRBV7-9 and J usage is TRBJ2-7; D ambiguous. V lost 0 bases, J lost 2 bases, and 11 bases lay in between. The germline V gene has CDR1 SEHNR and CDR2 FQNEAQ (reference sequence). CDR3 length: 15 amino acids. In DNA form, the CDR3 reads TGTGCCAGCAGCTTAGCAGGTTCAGCAACCTACGAGCAGTACTTC. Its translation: CASSLAGSATYEQYF.

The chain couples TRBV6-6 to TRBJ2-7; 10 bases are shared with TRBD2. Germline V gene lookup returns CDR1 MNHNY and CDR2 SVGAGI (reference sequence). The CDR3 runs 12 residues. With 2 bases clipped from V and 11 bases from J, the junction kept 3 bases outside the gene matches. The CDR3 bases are TGTGCCAGCAGTTACGCCGGACTAGCGGAGTACTTC. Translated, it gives CASSYAGLAEYF.

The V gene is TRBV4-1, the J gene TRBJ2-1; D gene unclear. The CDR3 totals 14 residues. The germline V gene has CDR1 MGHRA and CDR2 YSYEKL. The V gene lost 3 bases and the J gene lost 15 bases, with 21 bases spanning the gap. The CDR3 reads CASSQGFGPRGLFF. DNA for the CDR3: TGCGCCAGCAGCCAGGGGTTCGGACCGAGAGGTCTGTTCTTC.

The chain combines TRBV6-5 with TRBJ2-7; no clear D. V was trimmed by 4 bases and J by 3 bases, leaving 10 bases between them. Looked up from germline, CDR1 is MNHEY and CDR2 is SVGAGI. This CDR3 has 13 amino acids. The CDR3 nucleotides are TGTGCCAGCAGTTTTACTCCGCGCTACGAGCAGTACTTC. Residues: CASSFTPRYEQYF.

The CDR3 sequence is CASSSGRGDQPQHF. The CDR3 region has the DNA TGCGCCAGCAGCTCCGGAAGAGGGGACCAGCCCCAGCATTTT. V usage is TRBV5-1 and J usage is TRBJ1-5; D possibly corresponds to TRBD1 (5 bases). In germline, CDR1 is SGHRS, CDR2 YFSETQ. Deletions cut 3 bases from V and 7 bases from J, with 14 bases between. The CDR3 covers 14 residues.

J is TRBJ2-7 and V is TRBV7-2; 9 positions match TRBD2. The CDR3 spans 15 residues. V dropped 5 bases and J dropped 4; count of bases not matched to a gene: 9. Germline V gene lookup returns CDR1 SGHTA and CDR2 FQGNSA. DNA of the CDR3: TGTGCCAGCAGCATTACGGGACTAGCAGTTTACGAGCAGTACTTC. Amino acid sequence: CASSITGLAVYEQYF.

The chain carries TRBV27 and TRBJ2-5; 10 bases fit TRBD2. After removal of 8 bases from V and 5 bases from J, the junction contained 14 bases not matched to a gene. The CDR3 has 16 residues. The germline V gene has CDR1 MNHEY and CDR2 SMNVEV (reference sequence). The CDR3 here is CASGDHPSGGRETQYF. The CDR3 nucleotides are TGTGCCAGCGGTGATCACCCTAGCGGGGGTCGGGAGACCCAGTACTTC.

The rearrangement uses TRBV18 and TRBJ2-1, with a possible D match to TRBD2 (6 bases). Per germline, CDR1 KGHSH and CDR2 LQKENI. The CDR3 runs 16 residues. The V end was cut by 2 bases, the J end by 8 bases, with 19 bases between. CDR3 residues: CASSPSGPGEKYEQFF. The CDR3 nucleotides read TGTGCCAGCTCACCAAGCGGCCCGGGGGAAAAATATGAGCAGTTCTTC.

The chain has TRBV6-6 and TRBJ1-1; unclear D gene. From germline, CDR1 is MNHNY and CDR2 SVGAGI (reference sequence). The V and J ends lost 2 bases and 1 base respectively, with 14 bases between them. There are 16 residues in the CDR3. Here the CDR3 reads CASSYPQDITNTEAFF. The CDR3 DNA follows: TGTGCCAGCAGTTACCCCCAAGACATTACGAACACTGAAGCTTTCTTT.

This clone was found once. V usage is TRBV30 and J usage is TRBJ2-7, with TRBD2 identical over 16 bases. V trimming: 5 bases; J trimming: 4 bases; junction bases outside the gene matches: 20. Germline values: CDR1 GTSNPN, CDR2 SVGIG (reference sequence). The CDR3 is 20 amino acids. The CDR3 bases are TGTGCCTGGGAAATCCGGCCGGGACTAGCGGGAGGGAGGTACAATTACGAGCAGTACTTC. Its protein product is CAWEIRPGLAGGRYNYEQYF.

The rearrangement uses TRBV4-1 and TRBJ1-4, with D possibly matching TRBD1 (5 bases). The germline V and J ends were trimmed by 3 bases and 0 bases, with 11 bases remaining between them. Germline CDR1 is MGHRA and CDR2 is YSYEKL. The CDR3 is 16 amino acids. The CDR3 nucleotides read TGCGCCAGCAGCCATACCGGGACGTCAACTAATGAAAAACTGTTTTTT. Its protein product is CASSHTGTSTNEKLFF.

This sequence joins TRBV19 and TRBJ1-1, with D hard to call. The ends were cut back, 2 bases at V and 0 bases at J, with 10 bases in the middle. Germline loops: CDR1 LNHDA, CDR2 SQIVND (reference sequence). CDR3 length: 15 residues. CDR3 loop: CASSILAEMNTEAFF. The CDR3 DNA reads TGTGCCAGTAGTATACTGGCAGAAATGAACACTGAAGCTTTCTTT.